The next 25 T cell receptor beta chains were all read from a single sample in a study of T cells in Graves' hyperthyroidism and ophthalmopathy. Template material for amplifying TCR beta CDR3 regions consisted of RNA transcripts. First-round RT-PCR with HTBI primers amplified the TCR CDR3 region. TCRdb itself ran the multiplex PCR reads through MiXCR, one entry per CDR3 protein. In the table there are some 510,000 distinct CDR3 sequences, around 20% of which are singletons. Sequenced material: blood. All receptors come from a man younger than 30 with Graves' hyperthyroidism.

On this clonotype itself: This may be a read error, as it is one base from a much larger clone. The J gene is TRBJ1-1, the V gene TRBV11-2; D gene unclear. V was cut by 5 bases and J by 7 bases, with 11 bases left in between. Germline lookup yields CDR1 SGHAT and CDR2 FQNNGV. The CDR3 has 12 amino acids. This CDR3 reads CASSRRGREAFF. CDR3 nucleotide sequence: TGTGCCAGCAGCCGGAGAGGACGTGAAGCTTTCTTT.

This clonotype was seen many times. V usage is TRBV6-1 and J usage is TRBJ1-1; unclear D gene. CDR3 size: 14 residues. V lost 1 base and J 3 bases, leaving 9 bases between the germline ends. Germline values: CDR1 MNHNS, CDR2 SASEGT. CDR3 DNA sequence: TGTGCCAGCAGTGAAGAAGTCTTGGACACTGAAGCTTTCTTT. Amino acid sequence: CASSEEVLDTEAFF.

The CDR3 spells CASSQVGALQETQYF. The CDR3 DNA sequence: TGTGCCAGCAGCCAAGTGGGGGCCCTACAAGAGACCCAGTACTTC. The genes are TRBV14 and TRBJ2-5; D possibly corresponds to TRBD1 (6 bases). Germline loops: CDR1 SGHDN, CDR2 FVKESK. Trimming removed 1 base from V and 2 bases from J, with 11 bases in between. The CDR3 sequence is 15 residues long.

This clonotype was seen many times. The chain has TRBV6-1 and TRBJ1-4; 9 nucleotides match TRBD1. J gave up 3 bases and V 2 bases, and 7 bases lay outside the gene matches. The CDR3 totals 17 residues. Looked up from germline, CDR1 is MNHNS and CDR2 is SASEGT. Written as DNA, the CDR3 is TGTGCCAGCAGTGAATGGGGGACAGGGTCGGCTAATGAAAAACTGTTTTTT. It is translated as CASSEWGTGSANEKLFF.

This rearrangement joins TRBV20-1 to TRBJ2-4, with D hard to call. In germline, CDR1 is DFQATT, CDR2 SNEGSKA (reference sequence). Trimming stripped 0 bases from V and 7 bases from J, with 7 bases between. This CDR3 contains 12 residues. For the CDR3, the DNA is TGCAGTGCTAGAGATCAGTGGAACATTCAGTACTTC. It yields the protein CSARDQWNIQYF.

In its sample, this clonotype was seen many times. The chain couples TRBV6-5 to TRBJ1-5; D gene ambiguous. With 10 bases removed from V and 4 bases from J, the gap between germline ends came to 14 bases. This CDR3 has 13 amino acids. From germline, CDR1 is MNHEY and CDR2 SVGAGI. The CDR3 sequence: CATSLAQNQPQHF. The CDR3 DNA is TGTGCCACCTCATTGGCACAGAATCAGCCCCAGCATTTT.

This clonotype was seen ten or more times. V is TRBV5-1 and J is TRBJ1-2; TRBD1 aligns across 8 bases. In germline, CDR1 is SGHRS, CDR2 YFSETQ. The CDR3 is 15 amino acids. The V gene end was trimmed by 0 bases and the J gene end by 8 bases; junction bases not matched to a gene: 9. The CDR3 nucleotides read TGCGCCAGCAGCTTGGTGTCAGGGGGCGTCGTCGGCTACACCTTC. It encodes CASSLVSGGVVGYTF.

This clonotype was picked up many times. V is TRBV12-3 or TRBV12-4 and J is TRBJ1-5, with 8 bases that match TRBD1. The CDR3 covers 18 residues. V shed 4 bases, J shed 2 bases, and the junction held 13 bases outside the gene matches. The CDR3 protein is CASSSGQEPSIGNQPQHF. CDR3 bases: TGTGCCAGCAGTTCGGGACAGGAGCCATCAATCGGCAATCAGCCCCAGCATTTT.

The chain is built from TRBV2 and TRBJ1-2; the D gene is possibly TRBD1 (6 bases). Trimming took 0 bases from V and 8 from J, leaving 16 bases between them. Germline V CDR1 and CDR2: SNHLY, FYNNEI. This CDR3 is built from 15 residues. CDR3 sequence (DNA): TGTGCCAGCAGTGAAGCGGGGGGACATCTGGACGGCTACACCTTC. Its translation is CASSEAGGHLDGYTF.

This clonotype was seen repeatedly, ten times or more. The chain links TRBV7-9 to TRBJ1-1; D is undetermined. The CDR3 has 13 amino acids. Germline-derived CDR1 and CDR2 are SEHNR and FQNEAQ (reference sequence). V was cut by 5 bases and J by 3 bases, with 10 bases left in between. CDR3: CASSIIGHTEAFF. CDR3 sequence (DNA): TGTGCCAGCAGCATCATTGGGCACACTGAAGCTTTCTTT.

In this sample, this clonotype turned up a few times. The genes are TRBV29-1 and TRBJ2-7; D gene unclear. V dropped 2 bases and J dropped 1 base, with 9 bases sitting between them. CDR3 length: 13 residues. The germline V gene encodes CDR1 SQVTM and CDR2 ANQGSEA. CDR3 protein: CSVESGVSYEQYF. In DNA form, the CDR3 reads TGCAGCGTTGAATCGGGCGTGTCCTACGAGCAGTACTTC.

This clonotype was observed many times. The V call is TRBV2, the J call TRBJ1-5; D call uncertain. Trimming took off 2 bases at V and 2 bases at J, with 4 bases between the two ends. Per germline, CDR1 SNHLY and CDR2 FYNNEI. The CDR3 is 13 residues long. The CDR3: CASSEIGNQPQHF. The CDR3 nucleotides read TGTGCCAGCAGTGAAATCGGCAATCAGCCCCAGCATTTT.

A remark on this clonotype: The junction shows a germline mismatch at one end, possibly a read error. This chain connects TRBV20-1 to TRBJ2-7; tentatively, D is TRBD2 (5 bases). The CDR3 is made up of 15 amino acids. From germline, CDR1 is DFQATT and CDR2 SNEGSKA (reference sequence). CDR3 amino acids: CSASGDLLSRESMDF. In DNA form, the CDR3 reads TGCAGTGCTTCAGGAGATTTGCTCTCTCGGGAATCGATGGACTTC.

V is TRBV11-2 and J is TRBJ2-5, with D maybe TRBD1 (6 bases). The CDR3 extends over 13 amino acids. Germline CDR1 SGHAT, CDR2 FQNNGV. With 7 bases removed from V and 5 bases from J, the gap between germline ends came to 14 bases. The CDR3 nucleotides are TGTGCCAGCACTAAAGGGGGACGGGAGACCCAGTACTTC. Encoded protein: CASTKGGRETQYF.

Points on this clonotype: This may come from a read error, since a much larger clone is one base off. V gene TRBV6-1 combines with J gene TRBJ2-7; D is ambiguous. The germline V and J ends were trimmed by 7 bases and 3 bases, with 10 bases remaining between them. Germline V gene data show CDR1 as MNHNS and CDR2 as SASEGT. The CDR3 loop spans 12 amino acids. The CDR3 sequence: CASITDFYEQYF. As DNA, the CDR3 is TGTGCCAGCATCACAGACTTCTACGAGCAGTACTTC.

This clonotype was observed at least ten times. Given a much more abundant clone one base away, this may be a read error. This rearrangement joins TRBV27 to TRBJ1-5; 10 bases agree with TRBD1. This CDR3 region has 15 residues. J was trimmed by 3 bases and V by 2 bases; bases with no gene match: 1. Germline values: CDR1 MNHEY, CDR2 SMNVEV (reference sequence). Here the CDR3 DNA reads TGTGCCAGCAGTTTAGGGACAGGGGACAATCAGCCCCAGCATTTT. This translates into CASSLGTGDNQPQHF.

This clonotype was found once. This chain links TRBV30 with TRBJ1-2; D uncertain. Per germline, CDR1 GTSNPN and CDR2 SVGIG (reference sequence). This CDR3 region has 14 residues. The germline V and J ends were trimmed by 3 bases and 5 bases, with 16 bases remaining between them. This CDR3 reads CAWRPTIPEYGYTF. DNA for the CDR3: TGTGCCTGGAGGCCAACTATTCCGGAATATGGCTACACCTTC.

At least ten counts were recorded for this clonotype. One end of the junction does not line up with germline, which may come from a read error. The rearrangement links TRBV11-2 to TRBJ2-7; no definite D call. This CDR3 is 14 amino acids long. Germline CDR1 and CDR2: SGHAT and FQNNGV. CDR3 amino acids: CASSPRAASSEQYF. The CDR3 DNA is TGTGCCAGCAGCCCTCGGGCAGCCTCCTCCGAGCAGTACTTC.

This chain links TRBV6-2 or TRBV6-3 with TRBJ2-2, with D possibly TRBD2 on 5 matching bases. CDR3 length: 15 residues. V dropped 2 bases and J dropped 4 bases, with 11 bases sitting between them. Germline CDR1 MNHEY, CDR2 SVGEGT. CDR3 residues: CASSYSTRLTGELFF. CDR3 nucleotide sequence: TGTGCCAGCAGTTACAGCACTAGACTCACCGGGGAGCTGTTTTTT.

This clonotype was seen many times. The gene calls are TRBV15 and TRBJ2-5; a possible D gene is TRBD2 (5 bases). Looked up from germline, CDR1 is LNHNV and CDR2 is YYDKDF (reference sequence). CDR3 length equals 15 residues. Deletions cut 3 bases from V and 7 bases from J, with 18 bases between. The CDR3 DNA reads as TGTGCCACCAGCAGCCTCGGAGCTTCCCGGGGGACCCAGTACTTC. Translating gives CATSSLGASRGTQYF.

This clonotype was recorded at least ten times. The chain employs TRBV5-1 and TRBJ2-5; 10 positions match TRBD2. This CDR3 has 14 residues. CDR1 and CDR2 from the germline V gene are SGHRS and YFSETQ. Trimming at V came to 5 bases and at J to 7 bases, leaving 8 bases not matched to a gene. The CDR3 region has the DNA TGCGCCAGCAGTTTAGCGGGGGGCCATTGGACCCAGTACTTC. It encodes CASSLAGGHWTQYF.

The rearrangement uses TRBV27 and TRBJ1-6; D is undetermined. Trimming removed 6 bases at V and 0 bases at J, with 18 bases between. Germline V gene lookup returns CDR1 MNHEY and CDR2 SMNVEV (reference sequence). This CDR3 has 18 amino acids. CDR3 sequence: CASSTLPMHSSYNSPLHF. Here the CDR3 DNA reads TGTGCCAGCAGCACCCTCCCAATGCACAGCTCCTATAATTCACCCCTCCACTTT.

V and J are TRBV6-2 or TRBV6-3 and TRBJ2-2; D is unclear. The CDR3 is 18 amino acids. The V end was cut by 5 bases, the J end by 4 bases, with 23 bases between. Germline CDR1 MNHEY, CDR2 SVGEGT. CDR3 loop: CASSPRGFSVAGTGELFF. Written as DNA, the CDR3 is TGTGCCAGCAGTCCCAGAGGCTTCTCAGTCGCCGGCACCGGGGAGCTGTTTTTT.

This clonotype has a count of ten or more. The chain recombines TRBV9 with TRBJ2-2; 11 nucleotides line up with TRBD2. From germline, CDR1 is SGDLS and CDR2 YYNGEE. CDR3 length: 18 residues. The V and J ends lost 4 bases and 0 bases, in that order; junction bases with no gene match: 8. CDR3 sequence: CASSTGWGLAANTGELFF. The CDR3 DNA follows: TGTGCCAGCAGCACGGGGTGGGGACTAGCGGCGAACACCGGGGAGCTGTTTTTT.

This clonotype occurred once. This may stem from a read error, because a much larger clone lies one nucleotide away. J is TRBJ2-2 and V is TRBV5-1; no reliable D call. The germline V gene has CDR1 SGHRS and CDR2 YFSETQ. Trimming pared 7 bases from V and 2 bases from J, leaving 15 bases between. The CDR3 spans 15 residues. Here the CDR3 reads CASCPLKTNTGELFF. CDR3 sequence (DNA): TGCGCCAGCTGCCCCCTTAAGACCAACACCGGGGAGCTGTTTTTT.